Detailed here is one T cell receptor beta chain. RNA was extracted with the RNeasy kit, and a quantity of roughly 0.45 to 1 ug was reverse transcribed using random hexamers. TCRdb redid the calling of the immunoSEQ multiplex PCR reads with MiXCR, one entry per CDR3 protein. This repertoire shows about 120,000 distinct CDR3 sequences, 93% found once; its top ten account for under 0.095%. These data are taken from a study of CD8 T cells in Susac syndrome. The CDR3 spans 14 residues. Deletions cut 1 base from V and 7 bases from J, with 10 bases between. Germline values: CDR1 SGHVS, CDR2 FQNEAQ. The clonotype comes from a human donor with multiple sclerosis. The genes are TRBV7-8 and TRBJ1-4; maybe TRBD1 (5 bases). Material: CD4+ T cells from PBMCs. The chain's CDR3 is CASSLGRVGEKLFF. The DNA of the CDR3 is TGTGCCAGCAGCTTAGGCAGGGTCGGTGAAAAACTGTTTTTT. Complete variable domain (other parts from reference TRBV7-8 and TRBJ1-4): GAGVSQSPRYKVAKRGQDVALRCDPISGHVSLFWYQQALGQGPEFLTYFQNEAQLDKSGLPSDRFFAERPEGSVSTLKIQRTQQEDSAVYLCASSLGRVGEKLFFGSGTQLSVL.